The next 17 T cell receptor beta chains were all read from a single sample in a study of cytomegalovirus exposure and HLA in healthy donors. The primer mix had 60 Vbeta and 13 Jbeta primers. Some clones are missing from TCRdb's copy, which holds only in-frame ones; the method was immunoSEQ multiplex PCR. Of fewer than 200,000 clones in the sample, 70% to 90% are singletons; the top ten hold over 2.5%. What was sequenced was PBMCs. The receptors originated from a man under 40 in good health and CMV-seropositive.

The chain links TRBV7-8 to TRBJ2-1, with D possibly TRBD2 on 6 matching bases. Trimming left V 1 base short and J 10 bases short, with 14 bases between. The CDR3 is 14 residues long. Germline V gene sequence: CDR1 SGHVS, CDR2 FQNEAQ. CDR3 region: CASSLVFGSGEQFF. The CDR3 DNA is TGTGCCAGCAGCTTAGTGTTCGGGAGCGGAGAGCAGTTCTTC. Filled out from reference TRBV7-8 and TRBJ2-1, the complete variable domain reads GAGVSQSPRYKVAKRGQDVALRCDPISGHVSLFWYQQALGQGPEFLTYFQNEAQLDKSGLPSDRFFAERPEGSVSTLKIQRTQQEDSAVYLCASSLVFGSGEQFFGPGTRLTVL.

CDR3 in amino acids: CASSLTGAYEQYV. The CDR3 DNA follows: TGCGCCAGCAGCCTCACAGGTGCCTACGAGCAGTACGTC. The gene calls are TRBV5-1 and TRBJ2-7; a possible D gene is TRBD1 (5 bases). From germline, CDR1 is SGHRS and CDR2 YFSETQ. CDR3 length equals 13 residues. The V end lost 4 bases, the J end lost 2 bases, and 10 bases lay between the germline ends.

The V gene is TRBV6-6, the J gene TRBJ2-2; TRBD1 matches 7 bases. CDR3 length: 14 residues. Unmatched junction bases numbered 3, after V lost 2 bases and J lost 6 bases. Germline CDR1 reads MNHNY; CDR2 reads SVGAGI (reference sequence). CDR3 residues: CASSYDRVAGELFF. The CDR3 bases are TGTGCCAGCAGTTACGACAGGGTCGCCGGGGAGCTGTTTTTT.

The chain has TRBV6-4 and TRBJ2-3; D is possibly TRBD2 (5 bases). CDR3 length: 14 amino acids. The V and J ends lost 3 bases and 2 bases respectively, with 9 bases between them. The V gene's germline CDR1 is MRHNA and CDR2 SNTAGT. The CDR3 coding sequence is TGTGCCAGCAGTGAGCCGGGGAACACAGATACGCAGTATTTT. Translated: CASSEPGNTDTQYF.

This chain uses TRBV7-2 with TRBJ2-5, with 12 bases identical to TRBD2. The CDR3 consists of 16 residues. The germline V gene encodes CDR1 SGHTA and CDR2 FQGNSA. V shed 2 bases, J shed 6 bases, and the junction held 7 bases outside the gene matches. The CDR3, as DNA: TGTGCCAGCAGCTTAATTCTAGCGGGAGGGGGGAAGACCCAGTACTTC. Its translation: CASSLILAGGGKTQYF.

The genes are TRBV9 and TRBJ2-3; 8 nucleotides agree with TRBD2. This CDR3 has 19 residues. CDR1 is SGDLS and CDR2 is YYNGEE in the germline V gene. Germline trimming cut 1 base from V and 4 bases from J; bases unmatched to any gene: 17. The CDR3 DNA sequence: TGTGCCAGCAGCGTACACCCGTGGAAAGCGGGAGTGAGTGCAGATACGCAGTATTTT. This gives the protein CASSVHPWKAGVSADTQYF.

V is TRBV7-9 and J is TRBJ1-2; 7 bases are shared with TRBD1. From germline, CDR1 is SEHNR and CDR2 FQNEAQ (reference sequence). Trimming cost V 2 bases and J 8 bases; bases outside gene matches: 8. This CDR3 has 14 amino acids. The CDR3 is CASSLNTGAEGYTF. The CDR3 DNA is TGTGCCAGCAGCTTAAACACAGGGGCGGAGGGCTACACCTTC.

This clone has a handful of counts. This chain links TRBV9 with TRBJ2-7; 7 bases match TRBD1. Germline values: CDR1 SGDLS, CDR2 YYNGEE. With 4 bases clipped from V and 4 bases from J, the junction kept 8 bases outside the gene matches. The CDR3 totals 14 residues. CDR3 DNA: TGTGCCAGCAGCCTGCAGGGACAGCCTTACGAGCAGTACGTC. Translating gives CASSLQGQPYEQYV.

This chain links TRBV2 with TRBJ1-3, with D hard to call. This CDR3 is 18 amino acids long. V gave up 0 bases and J gave up 0 bases, with 15 bases separating them. Germline V gives CDR1 SNHLY, CDR2 FYNNEI. This CDR3 reads CASSEAHYTLISGNTIYF. CDR3 sequence (DNA): TGTGCCAGCAGTGAAGCGCACTACACTTTAATCTCTGGAAACACCATATATTTT. The entire variable domain, with the rest obtained from reference TRBV2 and TRBJ1-3, is as follows: EPEVTQTPSHQVTQMGQEVILRCVPISNHLYFYWYRQILGQKVEFLVSFYNNEISEKSEIFDDQFSVERPDGSNFTLKIRSTKLEDSAMYFCASSEAHYTLISGNTIYFGEGSWLTVV.

The chain uses TRBV27 and TRBJ2-7; 7 bases match TRBD1. CDR3 length: 14 residues. V lost 6 bases to trimming and J lost 5 bases; unmatched junction nucleotides: 10. Germline assignment: CDR1 MNHEY and CDR2 SMNVEV (reference sequence). The CDR3 DNA reads TGTGCCAGCAGCCTCACAGGGGTATTCCACGAGCAGTACTTC. It is translated as CASSLTGVFHEQYF.

The V call is TRBV5-1, the J call TRBJ2-1, with D possibly matching TRBD2 (7 bases). The V gene lost 5 bases and the J gene lost 4 bases, with 19 bases spanning the gap. This CDR3 is built from 16 residues. Germline CDR1 reads SGHRS; CDR2 reads YFSETQ. The CDR3 DNA follows: TGCGCCAGCAGTGTATCGGGGGGCCGAAAATACAATGAGCAGTTCTTC. This gives the protein CASSVSGGRKYNEQFF.

Details on this clone: The junction departs from the called germline gene at one end, perhaps through a read error. This chain connects TRBV7-9 to TRBJ2-1; tentative D call: TRBD2 (6 bases). CDR1 is SEHNR, CDR2 FQNEAQ, per germline (reference sequence). The CDR3 is 18 amino acids. This CDR3 reads CSSSPGTSDWSVVNEQFF. The CDR3 DNA is TGTTCCAGCAGCCCCGGGACTTCCGATTGGAGTGTAGTCAATGAGCAGTTCTTC.

This clone was seen just once. The chain links TRBV19 to TRBJ1-2, with D possibly TRBD1 on 6 matching bases. CDR1 is LNHDA, CDR2 SQIVND, per germline (reference sequence). V was trimmed by 6 bases and J by 7 bases, leaving 9 bases between them. The CDR3 loop spans 11 amino acids. In DNA form, the CDR3 reads TGTGCCAGTAGGTGGACAGCTGGCTACACCTTC. As protein: CASRWTAGYTF. Supplemented by reference TRBV19 and TRBJ1-2, the full variable domain reads DGGITQSPKYLFRKEGQNVTLSCEQNLNHDAMYWYRQDPGQGLRLIYYSQIVNDFQKGDIAEGYSVSREKKESFPLTVTSAQKNPTAFYLCASRWTAGYTFGSGTRLTVV.

This chain connects TRBV7-8 to TRBJ2-1; D call uncertain. The ends were cut back, 5 bases at V and 5 bases at J, with 7 bases in the middle. The CDR3 consists of 12 residues. CDR1 and CDR2 (germline): SGHVS, FQNEAQ. The CDR3 DNA follows: TGTGCCAGCAGCCCTAGAAACAATGAGCAGTTCTTC. Translated, it gives CASSPRNNEQFF.

This chain joins TRBV6-6 and TRBJ2-4, with D maybe TRBD1 (6 bases). The ends were cut back, 0 bases at V and 0 bases at J, with 9 bases in the middle. The CDR3 sequence is 16 residues long. Germline V lookup: CDR1 MNHNY, CDR2 SVGAGI (reference sequence). CDR3 protein: CASSYSTGLAKNIQYF. The CDR3 nucleotides read TGTGCCAGCAGTTACTCGACAGGTCTAGCCAAAAACATTCAGTACTTC.

This chain joins TRBV7-2 and TRBJ2-2, with 8 nucleotides matching TRBD1. V lost 3 bases and J lost 4; bases outside the gene matches: 4. This CDR3 is built from 15 residues. Germline-derived CDR1 and CDR2 are SGHTA and FQGNSA. The CDR3 is CASSLAGGGTGELFF. CDR3 in DNA: TGTGCCAGCAGCTTGGCAGGGGGCGGCACCGGGGAGCTGTTTTTT. Supplemented by reference TRBV7-2 and TRBJ2-2, the full variable domain reads GAGVSQSPSNKVTEKGKDVELRCDPISGHTALYWYRQSLGQGLEFLIYFQGNSAPDKSGLPSDRFSAERTGGSVSTLTIQRTQQEDSAVYLCASSLAGGGTGELFFGEGSRLTVL.

The chain carries TRBV7-8 and TRBJ2-1; 11 bases are shared with TRBD2. The V gene end was trimmed by 8 bases and the J gene end by 9 bases; junction bases not matched to a gene: 9. This CDR3 region has 14 residues. The germline gives CDR1 SGHVS, CDR2 FQNEAQ. The CDR3 region is CASGLAGGPGEQFF. As DNA, the CDR3 is TGTGCCAGCGGCCTAGCGGGAGGCCCCGGTGAGCAGTTCTTC.